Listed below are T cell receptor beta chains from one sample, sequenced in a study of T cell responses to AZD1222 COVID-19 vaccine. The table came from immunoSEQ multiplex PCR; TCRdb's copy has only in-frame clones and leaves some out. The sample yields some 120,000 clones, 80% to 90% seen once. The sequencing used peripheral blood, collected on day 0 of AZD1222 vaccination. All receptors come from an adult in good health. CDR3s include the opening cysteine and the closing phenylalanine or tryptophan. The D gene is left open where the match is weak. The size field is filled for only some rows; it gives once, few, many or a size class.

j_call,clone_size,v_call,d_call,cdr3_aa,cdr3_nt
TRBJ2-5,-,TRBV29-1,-,CSVVPLPGPQETQYF,TGCAGCGTTGTACCGCTACCAGGGCCTCAAGAGACCCAGTACTTC
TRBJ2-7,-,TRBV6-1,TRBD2,CASSEGGAGADEQYF,TGTGCCAGCAGTGAAGGGGGAGCGGGAGCAGACGAGCAGTACTTC
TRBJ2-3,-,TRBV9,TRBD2,CASSVGTSVNTQYF,TGTGCCAGCAGCGTAGGGACTAGCGTGAATACGCAGTATTTT
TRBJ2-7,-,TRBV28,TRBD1,CASSPPKGQGAYEQYF,TGTGCCAGCAGTCCACCCAAGGGACAGGGGGCCTACGAGCAGTACTTC
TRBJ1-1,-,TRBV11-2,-,CASSLGARTEAFF,TGTGCCAGCAGCTTAGGGGCGCGGACTGAAGCTTTCTTT
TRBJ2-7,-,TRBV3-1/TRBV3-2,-,CASSQGAATYEQYF,TGTGCCAGCAGCCAAGGGGCAGCGACCTACGAGCAGTACTTC
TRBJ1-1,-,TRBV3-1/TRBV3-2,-,CASSQDAGGTEAFF,TGTGCCAGCAGCCAAGATGCCGGGGGCACTGAAGCTTTCTTT
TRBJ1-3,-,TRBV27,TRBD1,CASSLQGASGNTIYF,TGTGCCAGCAGCTTACAGGGGGCTAGTGGAAACACCATATATTTT
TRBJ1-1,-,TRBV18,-,CASSRTRESPEAFF,TGTGCCAGCTCACGTACCCGGGAGAGCCCTGAAGCTTTCTTT
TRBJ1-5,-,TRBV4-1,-,CASSQGRYSNQPQHF,TGCGCCAGCAGCCAAGGGCGGTATAGCAATCAGCCCCAGCATTTT
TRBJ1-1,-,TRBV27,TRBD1,CASSPGTANTEAFF,TGTGCCAGCAGTCCCGGGACAGCCAACACTGAAGCTTTCTTT
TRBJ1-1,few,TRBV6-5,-,CASSRNTEAFF,TGTGCCAGCAGTCGAAACACTGAAGCTTTCTTT
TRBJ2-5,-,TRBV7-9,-,CASSFPTDNAETQYF,TGTGCCAGCAGCTTTCCGACGGACAATGCGGAGACCCAGTACTTC
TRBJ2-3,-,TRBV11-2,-,CASSDRSSTDTQYF,TGTGCCAGCAGTGACAGGTCTAGCACAGATACGCAGTATTTT
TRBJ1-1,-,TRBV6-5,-,CASSYEGAGTEAFF,TGTGCCAGCAGTTACGAAGGGGCTGGAACTGAAGCTTTCTTT
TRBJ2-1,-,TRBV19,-,CASSIASGTTRNEQFF,TGTGCCAGTAGTATAGCTTCCGGGACGACGAGGAATGAGCAGTTCTTC
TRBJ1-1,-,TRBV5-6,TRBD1,CASSPGSGGDTEAFF,TGTGCCAGCAGCCCCGGATCAGGGGGGGACACTGAAGCTTTCTTT
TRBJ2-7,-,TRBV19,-,CASRKGRGSYEQYF,TGTGCCAGTAGGAAGGGGCGCGGGTCCTACGAGCAGTACTTC
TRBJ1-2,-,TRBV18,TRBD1,CASSTGTGNGYTF,TGTGCCAGCTCCACCGGGACAGGGAACGGCTACACCTTC
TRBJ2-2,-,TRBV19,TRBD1,CASRPGQGATGELFF,TGTGCCAGTAGGCCGGGACAGGGGGCTACTGGGGAGCTGTTTTTT
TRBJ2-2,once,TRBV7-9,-,CASSHDTGRNTGELFF,TGTGCCAGCAGCCACGACACGGGGAGGAACACCGGGGAGCTGTTTTTT
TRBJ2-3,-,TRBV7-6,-,CASSQRLNGDTQYF,TGTGCCAGCAGCCAACGACTAAACGGGGATACGCAGTATTTT
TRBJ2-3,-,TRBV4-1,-,CASSPYWGAGADTDTQYF,TGCGCCAGCAGCCCCTACTGGGGGGCGGGGGCCGACACAGATACGCAGTATTTT
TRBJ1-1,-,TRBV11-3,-,CASSQSQGNTEAFF,TGTGCCAGCAGCCAGTCACAGGGGAACACTGAAGCTTTCTTT
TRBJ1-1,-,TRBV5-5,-,CASSLGGLGSNTEAFF,TGTGCCAGCAGCTTGGGAGGTCTGGGCTCCAACACTGAAGCTTTCTTT
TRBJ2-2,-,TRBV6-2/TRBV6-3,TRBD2,CASSFPSGGTTRGGELFF,TGTGCCAGCAGTTTCCCATCGGGGGGGACAACGAGGGGCGGGGAGCTGTTTTTT
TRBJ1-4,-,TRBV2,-,CASRGGANNEKLFF,TGTGCCAGCAGGGGGGGGGCCAATAATGAAAAACTGTTTTTT
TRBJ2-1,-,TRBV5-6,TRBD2,CASSLPSGTNEQFF,TGTGCCAGCAGCTTGCCTAGCGGGACCAATGAGCAGTTCTTC
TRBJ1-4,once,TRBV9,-,CASRGATNEKLFF,TGTGCCAGCAGAGGGGCAACTAATGAAAAACTGTTTTTT
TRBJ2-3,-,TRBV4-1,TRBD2,CASSSGLAGGQDTQYF,TGCGCCAGCAGCTCGGGACTAGCGGGGGGGCAAGATACGCAGTATTTT
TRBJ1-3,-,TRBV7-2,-,CASSLAENTIYF,TGTGCCAGCAGCTTAGCGGAAAACACCATATATTTT
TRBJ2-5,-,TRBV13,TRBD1,CASSRRDRGIQETQYF,TGTGCCAGCAGCCGAAGGGACAGGGGGATCCAAGAGACCCAGTACTTC
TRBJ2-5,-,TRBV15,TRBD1,CATGDRVETQYF,TGTGCCACCGGCGACAGGGTTGAGACCCAGTACTTC
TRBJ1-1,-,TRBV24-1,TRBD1,CATSGTGGTEAFF,TGTGCCACCAGTGGAACAGGGGGCACTGAAGCTTTCTTT
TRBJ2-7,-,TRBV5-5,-,CASSLEFGYEQYF,TGTGCCAGCAGCTTGGAGTTTGGGTACGAGCAGTACTTC
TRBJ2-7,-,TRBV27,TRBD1,CASSRTRQGAYEQYF,TGTGCCAGCAGCCGGACTCGACAGGGGGCGTACGAGCAGTACTTC
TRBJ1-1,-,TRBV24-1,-,CATSGIWGTEAFF,TGTGCCACCAGTGGAATTTGGGGAACTGAAGCTTTCTTT
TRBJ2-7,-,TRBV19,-,CASSLPGLSYEQYF,TGTGCCAGTAGTCTCCCGGGACTCTCCTACGAGCAGTACTTC
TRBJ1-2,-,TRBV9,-,CASSVETDYGYTF,TGTGCCAGCAGCGTAGAGACGGACTATGGCTACACCTTC
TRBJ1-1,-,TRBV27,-,CASSRGGNPPRAFF,TGTGCCAGCAGTCGGGGGGGGAACCCACCGAGAGCTTTCTTT
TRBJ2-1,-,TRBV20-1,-,CSASIASPGEQFF,TGCAGTGCTAGTATTGCAAGCCCGGGGGAGCAGTTCTTC
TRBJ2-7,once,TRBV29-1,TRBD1,CSAATGGYEQYF,TGCAGCGCCGCGACAGGGGGCTACGAGCAGTACTTC
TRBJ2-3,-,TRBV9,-,CASSVGGGGRTDTQYF,TGTGCCAGCAGCGTAGGGGGAGGGGGACGCACAGATACGCAGTATTTT
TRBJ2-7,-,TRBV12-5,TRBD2,CASGSRGDVNFEQYF,TGTGCTAGTGGCAGCCGGGGGGACGTTAACTTTGAGCAGTACTTC
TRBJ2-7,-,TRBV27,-,CASSLSAASYEQYF,TGTGCCAGCAGTTTATCCGCGGCCTCCTACGAGCAGTACTTC
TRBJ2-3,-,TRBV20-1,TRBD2,CSASRTSGRAADTQYF,TGCAGTGCTAGTAGGACTAGCGGGAGGGCCGCTGATACGCAGTATTTT
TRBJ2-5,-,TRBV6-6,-,CASSYAPGAIQETQYF,TGTGCCAGCAGTTACGCTCCGGGGGCCATCCAAGAGACCCAGTACTTC
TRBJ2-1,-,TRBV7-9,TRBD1,CASSLVGTDYNEQFF,TGTGCCAGCAGCTTAGTCGGGACAGACTACAATGAGCAGTTCTTC
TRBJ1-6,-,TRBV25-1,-,CASSEYIGSSYNSPLHF,TGTGCCAGCAGTGAATACATAGGGAGCTCCTATAATTCACCCCTCCACTTT
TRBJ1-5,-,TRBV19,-,CASTRGGGVQPQHF,TGTGCCAGTACCAGGGGAGGGGGTGTTCAGCCCCAGCATTTT
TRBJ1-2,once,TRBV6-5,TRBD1,CASSRTGYGYTF,TGTGCCAGCAGCCGGACAGGCTATGGCTACACCTTC
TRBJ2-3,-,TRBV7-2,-,CASTWRRTDTQYF,TGTGCCAGCACATGGCGACGCACAGATACGCAGTATTTT
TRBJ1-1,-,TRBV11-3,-,CASSPGVVNTEAFF,TGTGCCAGCAGCCCAGGGGTCGTGAACACTGAAGCTTTCTTT
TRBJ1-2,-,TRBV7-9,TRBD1,CASSWGQAYGYTF,TGTGCCAGCAGCTGGGGACAGGCCTATGGCTACACCTTC
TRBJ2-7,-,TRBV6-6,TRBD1,CASRPGTDFYEQYF,TGTGCCAGCAGGCCCGGGACAGATTTTTACGAGCAGTACTTC
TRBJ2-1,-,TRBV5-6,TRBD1,CATSTGGDEQFF,TGTGCCACCTCGACAGGGGGGGATGAGCAGTTCTTC
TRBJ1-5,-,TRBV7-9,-,CASSLGGGGNQPQHF,TGTGCCAGCAGCTTAGGCGGGGGAGGCAATCAGCCCCAGCATTTT